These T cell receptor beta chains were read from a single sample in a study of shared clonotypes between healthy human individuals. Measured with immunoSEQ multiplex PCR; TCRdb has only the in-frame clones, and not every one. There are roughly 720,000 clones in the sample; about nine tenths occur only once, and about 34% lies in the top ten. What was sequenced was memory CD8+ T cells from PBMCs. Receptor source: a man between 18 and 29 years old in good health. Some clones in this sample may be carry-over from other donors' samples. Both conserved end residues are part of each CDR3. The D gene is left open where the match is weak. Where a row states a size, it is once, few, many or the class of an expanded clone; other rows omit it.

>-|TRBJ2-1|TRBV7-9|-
CASISGYNEQFF
TGTGCCAGCATTTCAGGTTACAATGAGCAGTTCTTC
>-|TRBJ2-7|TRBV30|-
CAWSEAYEQYF
TGTGCCTGGAGTGAAGCTTACGAGCAGTACTTC
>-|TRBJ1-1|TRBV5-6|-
CASSPGGYTEAFF
TGTGCCAGCAGCCCGGGCGGGTACACTGAAGCTTTCTTT
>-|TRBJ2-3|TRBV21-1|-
CASPQGGQRTSGSTDTQYF
TGTGCCAGCCCACAAGGCGGACAGAGGACTAGCGGAAGCACAGATACGCAGTATTTT
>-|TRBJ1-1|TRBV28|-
CASSLGEGAEAFF
TGTGCCAGCAGTTTGGGGGAGGGTGCTGAAGCTTTCTTT
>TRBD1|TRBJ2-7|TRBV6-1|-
CASTGTAKTYEQYF
TGTGCCAGCACCGGGACAGCCAAAACCTACGAGCAGTACTTC
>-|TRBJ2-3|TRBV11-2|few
CASSPYPSGQADTQYF
TGTGCCAGCAGCCCCTACCCGAGCGGGCAGGCAGATACGCAGTATTTT
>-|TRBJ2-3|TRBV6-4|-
CASSEGAEGDTQYF
TGTGCCAGCAGTGAAGGGGCCGAGGGAGATACGCAGTATTTT
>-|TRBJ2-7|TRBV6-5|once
CASSYSFATEQYF
TGTGCCAGCAGTTACTCTTTCGCGACCGAGCAGTACTTC
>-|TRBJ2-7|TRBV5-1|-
CASSFKGPVEQYF
TGCGCCAGCAGCTTCAAGGGTCCTGTTGAGCAGTACTTC
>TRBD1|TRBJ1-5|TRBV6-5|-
CASSLTGFNQPQHF
TGTGCCAGCAGTTTGACAGGGTTCAATCAGCCCCAGCATTTT
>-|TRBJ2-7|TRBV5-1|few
CASSPNPRDSYYEQYF
TGCGCCAGCAGCCCGAACCCCCGGGACTCCTACTACGAGCAGTACTTC
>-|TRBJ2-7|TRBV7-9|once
CASSLTGPAYEQYF
TGTGCCAGCAGCTTAACCGGGCCCGCCTACGAGCAGTACTTC
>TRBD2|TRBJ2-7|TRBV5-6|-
CASSLAGQPWDGRAAEQYF
TGTGCCAGCAGCTTGGCCGGACAGCCTTGGGACGGGAGGGCCGCCGAGCAGTACTTC
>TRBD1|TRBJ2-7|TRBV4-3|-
CASSQDRTYLQGELEQYF
TGCGCCAGCAGCCAAGATCGAACCTATCTACAGGGGGAACTCGAGCAGTACTTC
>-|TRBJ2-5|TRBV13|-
CASSFVRDQETQYF
TGTGCCAGCAGCTTCGTTAGGGACCAAGAGACCCAGTACTTC
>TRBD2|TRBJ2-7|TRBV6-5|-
CASRLKGLSYEQYF
TGTGCCAGCAGGCTAAAGGGACTATCCTACGAGCAGTACTTC
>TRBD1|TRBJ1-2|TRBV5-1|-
CASSLTGEPYGYTF
TGCGCCAGCAGCTTGACAGGGGAGCCCTATGGCTACACCTTC
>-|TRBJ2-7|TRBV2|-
CASSEKVYEQYF
TGTGCCAGCAGCGAGAAGGTATACGAGCAGTACTTC
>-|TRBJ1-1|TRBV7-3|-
CASSPRGPPNTEAFF
TGTGCCAGCAGCCCCCGGGGCCCCCCGAACACTGAAGCTTTCTTT
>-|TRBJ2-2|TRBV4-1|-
CATHPGPGLNTGELFF
TGCGCCACCCATCCAGGTCCCGGACTAAACACCGGGGAGCTGTTTTTT
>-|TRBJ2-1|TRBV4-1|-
CASSQVGGMIYNEQFF
TGCGCCAGCAGCCAGGTCGGCGGGATGATCTACAATGAGCAGTTCTTC
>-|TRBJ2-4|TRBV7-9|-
CASSLGTIQDF
TGTGCCAGCAGCTTGGGCACTATACAGGACTTC
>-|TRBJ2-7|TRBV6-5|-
CASSSARSEQYF
TGTGCCAGCAGTTCAGCCCGTTCCGAGCAGTACTTC
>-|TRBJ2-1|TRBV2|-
CATLLGEWQFF
TGTGCCACCCTACTTGGGGAGTGGCAGTTCTTC
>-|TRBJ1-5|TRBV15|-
CATSSGQSNQPQHF
TGTGCCACCAGCAGTGGCCAGAGCAATCAGCCCCAGCATTTT
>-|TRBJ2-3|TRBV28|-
CASRPDSATDTQYF
TGTGCCAGCAGACCCGACAGCGCCACAGATACGCAGTATTTT
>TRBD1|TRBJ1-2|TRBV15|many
CATSTGGADYGYTF
TGTGCCACCAGCACAGGGGGGGCGGACTATGGCTACACCTTC
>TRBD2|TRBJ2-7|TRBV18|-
CASSPLAGSDEQYF
TGTGCCAGCTCACCCCTAGCGGGAAGCGACGAGCAGTACTTC
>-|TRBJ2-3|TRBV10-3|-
CAISGPPGPTDTQYF
TGTGCCATCAGTGGGCCTCCGGGGCCCACAGATACGCAGTATTTT
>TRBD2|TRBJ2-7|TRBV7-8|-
CASTLSGGRGASGGPSVHEQYF
TGTGCCAGCACCCTAAGCGGTGGGCGCGGAGCCTCGGGAGGCCCCTCGGTCCACGAGCAGTACTTC
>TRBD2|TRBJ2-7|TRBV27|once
CASSLLPGTSGRYEQYF
TGTGCCAGCAGTTTACTGCCTGGGACTAGCGGGAGATACGAGCAGTACTTC
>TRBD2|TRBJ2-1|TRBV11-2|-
CASSPRASGRNEQFF
TGTGCCAGCAGCCCAAGGGCTAGCGGGCGGAATGAGCAGTTCTTC